The 12 T cell receptor beta chains in this list originate from one sample, sequenced in a study of T cells after somatic rescue of genetic block. Sequenced by immunoSEQ multiplex PCR; TCRdb stores in-frame clones only, minus some. The sample includes 80,000 to 90,000 clones, 70% to 90% of them seen just once. The sequenced sample consisted of peripheral blood mononuclear cells (PBMCs). Receptor source: a woman younger than 35.

This rearrangement joins TRBV27 to TRBJ1-5, with D unclear. Germline loops: CDR1 MNHEY, CDR2 SMNVEV (reference sequence). Trimming took off 5 bases at V and 4 bases at J, with 12 bases between the two ends. The CDR3 length is 14 residues. The CDR3 here is CASSPRAANQPQHF. CDR3 DNA: TGTGCCAGCAGTCCAAGGGCAGCTAATCAGCCCCAGCATTTT.

This chain uses TRBV5-1 with TRBJ1-2, with 8 positions matching TRBD1. The CDR3 is made up of 14 amino acids. V was clipped by 3 bases and J by 6 bases; unmatched bases: 7. Germline lookup yields CDR1 SGHRS and CDR2 YFSETQ. The CDR3 nucleotides read TGCGCCAGCAGCTCGGGGCAGGGGGCCCATGGCTACACCTTC. Protein sequence: CASSSGQGAHGYTF.

This sequence joins TRBV11-2 and TRBJ2-7; D remains unclear. Deletions cut 5 bases from V and 4 bases from J, with 6 bases between. CDR1 is SGHAT, CDR2 FQNNGV, per germline. This CDR3 is 11 amino acids long. The CDR3 sequence is CASSRKYEQYF. The CDR3 coding sequence is TGTGCCAGCAGCCGGAAATACGAGCAGTACTTC.

The chain employs TRBV5-1 and TRBJ1-3; D not resolved. Germline V gene lookup returns CDR1 SGHRS and CDR2 YFSETQ. This CDR3 contains 15 residues. V lost 4 bases to trimming and J lost 4 bases, with 15 bases between them. As DNA, the CDR3 is TGCGCCAGCAGCCCTGGACCGGCCGGGGGAAACACCATATATTTT. Amino acids: CASSPGPAGGNTIYF. Complete variable domain (other parts from reference TRBV5-1 and TRBJ1-3): KAGVTQTPRYLIKTRGQQVTLSCSPISGHRSVSWYQQTPGQGLQFLFEYFSETQRNKGNFPGRFSGRQFSNSRSEMNVSTLELGDSALYLCASSPGPAGGNTIYFGEGSWLTVV.

A few counts support this clone. The same CDR3 arises from other DNA sequences in this sample as well. This rearrangement joins TRBV19 to TRBJ1-5, with D unresolved. The CDR3 loop spans 13 amino acids. Per the germline V gene, CDR1 is LNHDA and CDR2 is SQIVND (reference sequence). V was clipped by 4 bases and J by 0 bases, with 4 bases between them. The CDR3 sequence: CASSTDSNQPQHF. CDR3 DNA sequence: TGTGCCAGTAGTACTGATAGCAATCAGCCCCAGCATTTT. The variable domain in full, completed from reference TRBV19 and TRBJ1-5, reads DGGITQSPKYLFRKEGQNVTLSCEQNLNHDAMYWYRQDPGQGLRLIYYSQIVNDFQKGDIAEGYSVSREKKESFPLTVTSAQKNPTAFYLCASSTDSNQPQHFGDGTRLSIL.

This sequence joins TRBV4-1 and TRBJ1-3, with D uncertain. This CDR3 region has 15 residues. Germline V lookup: CDR1 MGHRA, CDR2 YSYEKL. V was clipped by 1 base and J by 0 bases, with 7 bases between them. CDR3 in DNA: TGCGCCAGCAGCCAAGTGGGAAGCTCTGGAAACACCATATATTTT. This codes for CASSQVGSSGNTIYF.

J is TRBJ2-7 and V is TRBV27; 9 positions match TRBD2. V shed 5 bases and J 4 bases; nucleotides not matched to a gene: 9. Per germline, CDR1 MNHEY and CDR2 SMNVEV (reference sequence). The CDR3 loop spans 15 amino acids. The CDR3: CASSPAGTSRYEQYF. DNA for the CDR3: TGTGCCAGCAGTCCAGCTGGGACTAGCCGTTACGAGCAGTACTTC.

The J gene is TRBJ1-2, the V gene TRBV7-9; 9 bases line up with TRBD1. The CDR3 sequence is 15 residues long. The junction had 3 bases not matched to a gene; V was cut back by 0 bases and J by 4 bases. CDR1 is SEHNR and CDR2 is FQNEAQ in the germline V gene (reference sequence). CDR3 bases: TGTGCCAGCAGCTTAGCAGAGGACAGGGGCTATGGCTACACCTTC. Its protein is CASSLAEDRGYGYTF.

A note on this clone: One end of the junction fails to match germline, which may point to a read error. This sequence joins TRBV11-3 and TRBJ1-2, with a tentative D call TRBD1 (5 bases). This CDR3 region has 17 residues. CDR1 and CDR2 from the germline V gene are SGHNT and YENEEA. The CDR3 loop is CASSLEGGGSAKYGYTF. In nucleotides, the CDR3 is TGTGCCAGCAGCTTAGAAGGCGGGGGGTCGGCTAAGTATGGCTACACCTTC.

The chain joins TRBV2 to TRBJ2-7; maybe TRBD2 (6 bases). The CDR3 totals 15 residues. Trimming removed 3 bases from V and 1 base from J, with 13 bases in between. Germline V CDR1 and CDR2: SNHLY, FYNNEI. The CDR3 is CASSDKGRDSYEQYF. The CDR3 DNA is TGTGCCAGCAGTGATAAGGGGCGGGATTCCTACGAGCAGTACTTC.

This rearrangement joins TRBV2 to TRBJ2-7; 7 nucleotides agree with TRBD2. Looked up from germline, CDR1 is SNHLY and CDR2 is FYNNEI. Trimming at V came to 1 base and at J to 8 bases, leaving 5 bases not matched to a gene. The CDR3 sequence is 13 residues long. Here the CDR3 DNA reads TGTGCCAGCAGTGAAGTGGTTAGCGGGCAGCAGTACTTC. Its translation is CASSEVVSGQQYF.

The V and J genes are TRBV2 and TRBJ2-7; the match to TRBD2 covers 11 bases. The junction had 9 bases not matched to a gene; V was cut back by 6 bases and J by 2 bases. The CDR3 totals 16 residues. Germline V gives CDR1 SNHLY, CDR2 FYNNEI. The CDR3 DNA follows: TGTGCCAGCAGGGGGACTAGCGGTTCAGTCGCCTACGAGCAGTACTTC. Protein: CASRGTSGSVAYEQYF.